The rows below give T cell receptor beta chains drawn from one sample of a study of control samples from healthy donors and cancer patients. TCRdb keeps only in-frame clones here, not all; method: immunoSEQ multiplex PCR. The sample lists more than 20,000 clones; approximately 91% were seen once. Sequenced input: PBMCs. The receptors here all came from a man aged 50 or older with lung cancer. Both conserved end residues are part of each CDR3.

>TRBV19|TRBJ1-5
CASSSPGPYQPQHF
>TRBV7-2|TRBJ2-5
CASGPEGETQYF
>TRBV5-5|TRBJ1-2
CASSTGQGLRDSDYGYTF
>TRBV7-3|TRBJ1-1
CASSPRGSGTEAFF
>TRBV6-6|TRBJ2-5
CASSYPLGGQETQYF
>TRBV6-1|TRBJ2-7
CASSELTALTAEQYF
>TRBV5-1|TRBJ2-3
CASSSTGDADTQYF
>TRBV7-6|TRBJ2-5
CASSLVVTRRETQYF
>TRBV2|TRBJ2-5
CASSGERGGRETQYF
>TRBV27|TRBJ2-7
CAGHGTNVYEQYF
>TRBV7-2|TRBJ2-7
CASSSGLAANPAF
>TRBV6-2/TRBV6-3|TRBJ2-7
CASSYEVRQPYEQYF
>TRBV10-3|TRBJ2-7
CAISERGPTYEQYF
>TRBV19|TRBJ1-5
CASSIEWDQPQHF
>TRBV6-1|TRBJ2-2
CASSEVPTGELFF
>TRBV27|TRBJ2-2
CASSLKGFGGGFAGELFF
>TRBV4-2|TRBJ1-2
CASSRISSAVGTGVSPEHYGYTF
>TRBV28|TRBJ2-3
CASSPSSDFTDTQYF
>TRBV6-5|TRBJ1-5
CASSPPGQPQHF
>TRBV5-4|TRBJ1-4
CASSMTGPSGEKLFF
>TRBV2|TRBJ2-3
CASSGPSGVDTQYF
>TRBV5-4|TRBJ1-1
CASSLAPGVNTEAFF
>TRBV20-1|TRBJ2-5
CSASSLAGDQETQYF
>TRBV9|TRBJ1-3
CASSDRRGSGNTIYF
>TRBV4-1|TRBJ2-1
CASSHETGSSYNEQFF
>TRBV5-8|TRBJ2-4
CASETRARNIQYF
>TRBV7-9|TRBJ2-2
CASRPKDRGQTGELFF
>TRBV7-2|TRBJ2-7
CASSLASGLAGAYEQYF
>TRBV28|TRBJ2-7
CASSFDRRGDEQYF
>TRBV27|TRBJ1-1
CASSRFRNTEAFF
>TRBV7-6|TRBJ1-1
CASSLGPGGIAEAFF
>TRBV29-1|TRBJ1-2
CSVDDSYGYTF
>TRBV11-2|TRBJ2-7
CASSSLIKRGFHEQYF
>TRBV7-8|TRBJ1-6
CASSSDSGSDVYNSPLHF
>TRBV6-5|TRBJ2-7
CASRQGKAYEQYF
>TRBV6-6|TRBJ2-3
CASSLRDTQYF
>TRBV5-1|TRBJ2-7
CASSLAGSRSVVTYEQYF
>TRBV6-5|TRBJ1-2
CASSRGLSYGYTF
>TRBV10-3|TRBJ1-6
CAIWTGENSPLHF
>TRBV11-3|TRBJ1-2
CASRWDSANYGYTF
>TRBV12-3/TRBV12-4|TRBJ1-4
CASSGTVSEKLFF
>TRBV15|TRBJ1-5
CATSGRQGNQPQHF
>TRBV5-6|TRBJ1-5
CASSLGPVASNQPQHF
>TRBV30|TRBJ2-2
CAWSVYEGWAGELFF
>TRBV11-2|TRBJ1-3
CASSVDRGNTIYF